The 29 T cell receptor beta chains listed next were all sequenced from one sample in a study of CD8 T cells in ankylosing spondylitis. TCRdb re-analysed the 5' RACE reads in MiXCR, keeping a single row per CDR3 protein. This sample has under 250,000 distinct CDR3 sequences, with approximately 11% found just once. Sequenced material: blood, either unsorted or a sorted T cell fraction (not recorded which). These TCRs come from a male donor with ankylosing spondylitis or in good health (not recorded which).

A remark on this clonotype: Sequence at one end of the junction differs from germline and may be a read error. The gene calls are TRBV3-1 and TRBJ2-2; D remains unclear. The CDR3 contains 16 residues. In germline, CDR1 is LGHDT, CDR2 YNNKEL (reference sequence). DNA for the CDR3: TGTGCCAGCACCCAAGGTCTCCTTTTGAACACCGGGGAGCTGTTTTTT. Encoded protein: CASTQGLLLNTGELFF. Full variable domain (remainder filled in from reference TRBV3-1 and TRBJ2-2): DTAVSQTPKYLVTQMGNDKSIKCEQNLGHDTMYWYKQDSKKFLKIMFSYNNKELIINETVPNRFSPKSPDKAHLNLHINSLELGDSAVYFCASTQGLLLNTGELFFGEGSRLTVL.

This clonotype was detected many times. This chain links TRBV24-1 with TRBJ2-5; the D gene is possibly TRBD2 (5 bases). The germline V gene encodes CDR1 KGHDR and CDR2 SFDVKD. V was cut by 5 bases and J by 7 bases, with 10 bases left in between. This CDR3 has 12 residues. This CDR3 reads CATSGAGGTQYF. DNA for the CDR3: TGTGCCACCAGTGGTGCGGGCGGGACCCAGTACTTC.

A few counts support this clonotype. The V gene is TRBV7-9, the J gene TRBJ2-7; TRBD1 agrees at 8 bases. From germline, CDR1 is SEHNR and CDR2 FQNEAQ (reference sequence). After removal of 5 bases from V and 2 bases from J, the junction contained 11 bases not matched to a gene. The CDR3 consists of 16 residues. DNA of the CDR3: TGTGCCAGCAGCCCCCCATCCGGACAGGGTACCTACGAGCAGTACTTC. This codes for CASSPPSGQGTYEQYF.

With respect to this clonotype: A much more abundant neighbour one base away suggests this may be a read error. The CDR3 DNA sequence: TGTACCACCAGCAGTCGGGAGTCCTACGAGCAGTACTTC. Its protein product is CTTSSRESYEQYF. V is TRBV15 and J is TRBJ2-7; weak D call: TRBD2 (6 bases). The germline V gene encodes CDR1 LNHNV and CDR2 YYDKDF (reference sequence). The CDR3 is made up of 13 amino acids.

This clonotype was picked up many times. The chain links TRBV7-9 to TRBJ2-1; 7 bases map to TRBD1. CDR1 and CDR2 from the germline V gene are SEHNR and FQNEAQ (reference sequence). With V trimmed by 5 bases and J by 4 bases, 14 bases remained unmatched. The CDR3 has 17 residues. Written as DNA, the CDR3 is TGTGCCAGCAGCCCCCCCCGGGACAGAGCGCTTTACAATGAGCAGTTCTTC. Residues: CASSPPRDRALYNEQFF.

This clonotype occurred many times. This chain joins TRBV12-3 or TRBV12-4 and TRBJ2-1; 10 bases fit TRBD1. The CDR3 contains 15 residues. After removal of 7 bases from V and 6 bases from J, the junction contained 9 bases not matched to a gene. CDR3 sequence (DNA): TGTGCCAGCAACCATCCGGGGACAGGGGTCAATGAGCAGTTCTTC. Amino acid sequence: CASNHPGTGVNEQFF.

This clonotype was observed at least ten times. This rearrangement joins TRBV5-1 to TRBJ2-7; 9 bases are shared with TRBD1. V shed 4 bases, J shed 6 bases, and the junction held 5 bases outside the gene matches. The CDR3 spans 13 residues. The V gene's germline CDR1 is SGHRS and CDR2 YFSETQ. CDR3 sequence reads: CASSRDRVSEQYF. The CDR3 DNA follows: TGCGCCAGCAGCCGGGACAGGGTATCCGAGCAGTACTTC.

Details on this clonotype: Since a much larger clone is just one base distant, this may be a read error. The conserved final phenylalanine or tryptophan is absent from the CDR3, which likely points to a read error. This sequence joins TRBV9 and TRBJ2-7; D possibly corresponds to TRBD2 (6 bases). Trimming took off 2 bases at V and 1 base at J, with 13 bases between the two ends. CDR3 length: 15 amino acids. Germline V gene lookup returns CDR1 SGDLS and CDR2 YYNGEE. The CDR3 spells CASSVEIGTSYEQYL. The DNA for the CDR3 is TGTGCCAGCAGCGTTGAGATCGGGACTTCCTACGAGCAGTACCTC.

This clonotype was detected many times. This chain connects TRBV15 to TRBJ2-7; a possible D gene is TRBD2 (5 bases). The CDR3 extends over 15 amino acids. Trimming cost V 3 bases and J 0 bases, with 12 bases left between them. Germline V gene data show CDR1 as LNHNV and CDR2 as YYDKDF (reference sequence). The CDR3 spells CATSSGGLSSYEQYF. The CDR3 DNA follows: TGTGCCACCAGCAGTGGCGGGCTCTCCTCCTACGAGCAGTACTTC. The full variable domain, rest sourced from reference TRBV15 and TRBJ2-7, is DAMVIQNPRYQVTQFGKPVTLSCSQTLNHNVMYWYQQKSSQAPKLLFHYYDKDFNNEADTPDNFQSRRPNTSFCFLDIRSPGLGDTAMYLCATSSGGLSSYEQYFGPGTRLTVT.

At least ten counts were recorded for this clonotype. The chain combines TRBV10-3 with TRBJ1-5; 7 positions match TRBD1. The germline V gene encodes CDR1 ENHRY and CDR2 SYGVKD. The CDR3 is made up of 13 amino acids. V was pared by 6 bases and J by 7 bases, with 6 bases of the junction left unmatched. The CDR3 is CAIRKTGPQPQHF. DNA of the CDR3: TGTGCCATCAGGAAGACAGGGCCCCAGCCCCAGCATTTT.

The chain is built from TRBV14 and TRBJ2-6; D may be TRBD1 (5 bases). The CDR3 extends over 16 amino acids. Trimming removed 0 bases from V and 1 base from J, with 7 bases in between. The germline CDR1 and CDR2 sequences are SGHDN and FVKESK. The CDR3 DNA reads as TGTGCCAGCAGCCAAGACAGGGTTTCTGGGGCCAACGTCCTGACTTTC. It encodes CASSQDRVSGANVLTF. The full variable domain, its missing parts supplied by reference TRBV14 and TRBJ2-6, is EAGVTQFPSHSVIEKGQTVTLRCDPISGHDNLYWYRRVMGKEIKFLLHFVKESKQDESGMPNNRFLAERTGGTYSTLKVQPAELEDSGVYFCASSQDRVSGANVLTFGAGSRLTVL.

The V gene is TRBV12-3 or TRBV12-4, the J gene TRBJ2-3, with 9 nucleotides matching TRBD2. The CDR3 length is 13 residues. The V and J ends lost 7 bases and 6 bases, in that order; junction bases with no gene match: 5. The CDR3 sequence is CASNLAGADTQYF. CDR3 DNA: TGTGCCAGCAACTTAGCGGGAGCGGATACGCAGTATTTT.

This clonotype was seen repeatedly, ten times or more. The chain recombines TRBV3-1 with TRBJ2-1; D uncertain. Trimming took off 5 bases at V and 7 bases at J, with 18 bases between the two ends. From germline, CDR1 is LGHDT and CDR2 YNNKEL (reference sequence). The CDR3 loop spans 15 amino acids. CDR3 nucleotide sequence: TGTGCCAGCAGCACCCCCGGGCCCCTAATAAATGAGCAGTTCTTC. Its translation is CASSTPGPLINEQFF.

The chain couples TRBV7-9 to TRBJ1-5; weak D call: TRBD1 (5 bases). The V gene's germline CDR1 is SEHNR and CDR2 FQNEAQ (reference sequence). There are 14 residues in the CDR3. The V end lost 3 bases, the J end lost 6 bases, and 12 bases lay between the germline ends. As DNA, the CDR3 is TGTGCCAGCAGCTTCGTGGGGACTGGTCAGCCCCAGCATTTT. Translation gives CASSFVGTGQPQHF.

This clonotype appeared a few times. The V gene is TRBV5-1, the J gene TRBJ2-5, with 9 bases lining up with TRBD2. The V and J ends lost 2 bases and 4 bases, in that order; junction bases with no gene match: 6. CDR3 length: 15 amino acids. Germline V CDR1 and CDR2: SGHRS, YFSETQ. The CDR3 region has the DNA TGCGCCAGCAGCTTTCAAGCGGGGGGTCGAGAGACCCAGTACTTC. Translated: CASSFQAGGRETQYF.

This clonotype occurred many times. This chain uses TRBV6-5 with TRBJ1-2; D is ambiguous. The CDR3 totals 14 residues. Germline V CDR1 and CDR2: MNHEY, SVGAGI. V was trimmed by 2 bases and J by 0 bases, leaving 7 bases between them. Written as DNA, the CDR3 is TGTGCCAGCAGTTACACGGGCACTAACTATGGCTACACCTTC. It translates to CASSYTGTNYGYTF.

The genes are TRBV5-1 and TRBJ2-7; 7 nucleotides agree with TRBD1. The CDR3 is made up of 15 amino acids. V shed 2 bases and J 5 bases; nucleotides not matched to a gene: 10. Per the germline V gene, CDR1 is SGHRS and CDR2 is YFSETQ. The CDR3 spells CASSLRQGVVNEQYF. The DNA for the CDR3 is TGCGCCAGCAGCTTAAGACAGGGAGTCGTTAACGAGCAGTACTTC. Using reference TRBV5-1 and TRBJ2-7 for the parts outside the CDR3, the full variable domain is KAGVTQTPRYLIKTRGQQVTLSCSPISGHRSVSWYQQTPGQGLQFLFEYFSETQRNKGNFPGRFSGRQFSNSRSEMNVSTLELGDSALYLCASSLRQGVVNEQYFGPGTRLTVT.

This clonotype was observed many times. The rearrangement links TRBV7-2 to TRBJ1-1; D is possibly TRBD1 (6 bases). V was pared by 0 bases and J by 5 bases, with 7 bases between. Germline assignment: CDR1 SGHTA and CDR2 FQGNSA. The CDR3 contains 13 residues. The CDR3 loop is CASSLARGTEAFF. The CDR3 nucleotides read TGTGCCAGCAGCTTAGCGAGGGGGACTGAAGCTTTCTTT.

This clonotype was counted a single time. The V call is TRBV20-1, the J call TRBJ2-1; no firm D call. The CDR3 covers 11 residues. The V gene lost 4 bases and the J gene lost 7 bases, with 8 bases spanning the gap. Germline lookup yields CDR1 DFQATT and CDR2 SNEGSKA (reference sequence). CDR3: CSAKAWNEQFF. CDR3 nucleotides: TGCAGTGCTAAGGCATGGAATGAGCAGTTCTTC.

This clonotype has ten or more counts. This chain uses TRBV6-1 with TRBJ1-4; 7 nucleotides agree with TRBD1. The CDR3 runs to 16 residues. Germline trimming cut 6 bases from V and 3 bases from J; bases unmatched to any gene: 10. Germline V gives CDR1 MNHNS, CDR2 SASEGT. The CDR3 loop is CASRPQGKLPNEKLFF. Written as DNA, the CDR3 is TGTGCCAGCAGACCACAGGGGAAGTTGCCTAATGAAAAACTGTTTTTT.

This chain joins TRBV5-8 and TRBJ1-2; no clear D gene. The CDR3 runs to 16 residues. Germline values: CDR1 SGHTS, CDR2 YDEGEE. Trimming shortened V by 1 base and J by 0 bases, and 13 bases separated the two germline ends. Here the CDR3 reads CASSLSWSEANYGYTF. CDR3 DNA sequence: TGTGCCAGCAGCTTGTCGTGGTCGGAAGCTAACTATGGCTACACCTTC.

This clonotype was observed many times. The chain couples TRBV7-2 to TRBJ2-3; the D gene could be TRBD1 or TRBD2 (6 bases each). The germline gives CDR1 SGHTA, CDR2 FQGNSA. This CDR3 has 15 residues. The V end was cut by 5 bases, the J end by 4 bases, with 16 bases between. The CDR3 is CASSPVGGAPDTQYF. As DNA, the CDR3 is TGTGCCAGCAGCCCAGTGGGGGGCGCCCCAGATACGCAGTATTTT.

This clonotype was counted ten times or more. The chain has TRBV5-5 and TRBJ2-7; D is unclear. The CDR3 spans 14 residues. Germline lookup yields CDR1 SGHKS and CDR2 YYEKEE (reference sequence). The ends were cut back, 2 bases at V and 2 bases at J, with 11 bases in the middle. The CDR3 is CASSLEGSAYEQYF. The CDR3 region has the DNA TGTGCCAGCAGCTTAGAAGGCAGTGCCTACGAGCAGTACTTC.

This clonotype came up many times. The chain couples TRBV9 to TRBJ2-1, with TRBD2 matching over 7 bases. CDR1 SGDLS and CDR2 YYNGEE come from the germline V gene. The CDR3 is 17 amino acids. Unmatched junction bases numbered 11, after V lost 4 bases and J lost 1 base. CDR3 bases: TGTGCCAGCAGCCCCCGACTAGCTTCGCTTTCCTACAATGAGCAGTTCTTC. Residues: CASSPRLASLSYNEQFF.

This clonotype was seen more than once but under ten times. This CDR3 reads CASSLTLAGGRNEQFF. CDR3 coding DNA: TGTGCCAGCAGTTTAACCCTAGCGGGGGGTCGCAATGAGCAGTTCTTC. The chain uses TRBV12-3 or TRBV12-4 and TRBJ2-1; 11 bases fit TRBD2. V was pared by 2 bases and J by 6 bases, with 6 bases of the junction left unmatched. This CDR3 is 16 amino acids long.

This clonotype was counted between two and nine times. V is TRBV7-2 and J is TRBJ1-5; D remains unclear. V was shortened by 1 base and J by 6 bases, with 16 bases between the two germline ends. The CDR3 length is 16 residues. Germline V gene data show CDR1 as SGHTA and CDR2 as FQGNSA. CDR3 region: CASSLGIWAVSQPQHF. The CDR3 DNA is TGTGCCAGCAGCTTAGGGATCTGGGCAGTGAGTCAGCCCCAGCATTTT.

This clonotype was found many times. This chain links TRBV6-5 with TRBJ2-7; D may be TRBD2 (6 bases). In germline, CDR1 is MNHEY, CDR2 SVGAGI. V gave up 4 bases and J gave up 7 bases, with 23 bases separating them. The CDR3 runs 16 residues. The CDR3 protein is CASSSSRTAGQGEQYF. The CDR3 DNA is TGTGCCAGCAGTTCCTCCAGGACCGCGGGGCAGGGAGAGCAGTACTTC.

The CDR3 DNA reads TGTGCCAGCAGTTTTTCTAGCGGGGCCACAGATACGCAGTATTTT. Translated: CASSFSSGATDTQYF. The rearrangement uses TRBV27 and TRBJ2-3; 9 nucleotides agree with TRBD2. This CDR3 has 15 residues. J gave up 2 bases and V 3 bases, and 3 bases lay outside the gene matches. Germline V lookup: CDR1 MNHEY, CDR2 SMNVEV (reference sequence).

Worth noting for this clonotype: Its ends do not fully match the called genes, so a read error is possible. This rearrangement joins TRBV7-9 to TRBJ1-5; D ambiguous. Germline V lookup: CDR1 SEHNR, CDR2 FQNEAQ (reference sequence). There are 12 residues in the CDR3. The CDR3 is CVSSFSNQPQHF. For the CDR3, the DNA is TGTGTCAGCAGCTTCAGCAATCAGCCCCAGCATTTT. The complete variable domain, with remaining parts taken from reference TRBV7-9 and TRBJ1-5, reads DTGVSQNPRHKITKRGQNVTFRCDPISEHNRLYWYRQTLGQGPEFLTYFQNEAQLEKSRLLSDRFSAERPKGSFSTLEIQRTEQGDSAMYLCVSSFSNQPQHFGDGTRLSIL.